Described below is a single T cell receptor (beta chain) sequence and its context. No antigen is known for it. No base qualities exist here, and no much larger clone lies one base off it. The CDR3 regions of human TCRbeta chains were analyzed by immunosequencing. The original methods were these. TCRs in the repertoires were matched against a reference library of SARS-CoV-2-specific TCRs that had been generated with the MIRA antigen-specificity platform. Breadth meant the fraction of unique TCRs that were SARS-CoV-2-associated, whereas depth meant the fraction of total T cells that were SARS-CoV-2-associated. Using the MIRA data, each spike-specific TCR was mapped to the spike region that the TCR reacts to and placed in a CD4 or CD8 class. Log10-transformed breadth and depth values were compared by one-way ANOVA with Sidak's multiple comparisons tests. The source is immuneACCESS, and TCRdb retained only in-frame sequences with V and J called. Part of the clones is not carried over; for the studies checked, unresolved V genes explain less than half of this, and the remainder is unexplained. Clone size and the V and J calls come from that table; the DNA yielded D and trimming. This sample is represented by about 150,000 clones; 90% of them were singletons. Less than 6.5% of the sample comes from the top ten.

The V end loses 2 bases and the J end loses 5 bases, and a stretch of 10 bases separates them. Counted from cysteine to phenylalanine, this CDR3 has 14 amino acids. Only the CDR3 part of the read is kept: 42 bases, read in frame from the first base. The germline V gene (reference sequence) specifies MNHNY as CDR1 and SVGAGI as CDR2. These data are taken from a study of T cell responses to AZD1222 COVID-19 vaccine (dated by TCRdb to 2020 to 2023). With regard to the full study: A total of 230 to 250 trial participants underwent TCR sequencing, of whom nearly 210 received two doses of AZD1222 and roughly 25 received two doses of the MenACWY control vaccine. Enrollment into the trials was organized by age into subgroups of 18-55, 56-69 and 70-plus years, and those subgroups contained approximately 160, 26 and 62 TCR-sequenced participants, respectively. Points the paper makes about the study in general: Conclusions about previously exposed vaccinees are limited, since just a handful of AZD1222 recipients were seropositive for SARS-CoV-2 at baseline. No day 14 peak-response samples were available, so repertoires were characterized only after the peak T cell response. After two AZD1222 doses, both the breadth and the depth of spike-specific TCRs were significantly higher than at day 0 and than in MenACWY recipients. The 56-69-year group was small, and its depth increase did not reach significance, likely because of low power. Reportedly, close to half of the unique spike-specific TCRs recognized epitopes lying outside the regions that are mutated in the B.1.351 and B.1.1.7 variants. The vaccine-associated CD4 TCRs covered the entire spike protein, and the dominant responses fell in regions 160-218 and 743-854. Participants were mostly white British, with more females than males. The authors suggested clonal diversity may have been underestimated.

Interpreted using the paper, the time point label stands for: about 28 days (+/-7) after the second vaccine dose. AZD1222 recipients whose second dose came at about 4 weeks and those whose second dose came at about 12 weeks were combined into one group, since spike-specific TCR depth and breadth did not differ between the two schedules. Vaccinee samples came from UK trials COV001 and COV002, including a single-blind randomized controlled phase 2/3 trial of AZD1222 (ChAdOx1 nCoV-19) in healthy adults. Trial participant PBMC samples were collected at day 0 and day 28 after the second dose for TCRbeta chain sequencing.

This receptor was taken from an adult who received the AZD1222 COVID-19 vaccine. Material: peripheral blood, obtained 28 days after the second AZD1222 dose. The chain employs TRBV6-6 and TRBJ1-5; TRBD1 is a weak D gene call, 5 bases matching. In nucleotide form, the sequence is TGTGCCAGCAGTTACGCAGGGTCCCATCAGCCCCAGCATTTT. This yields the protein CASSYAGSHQPQHF.